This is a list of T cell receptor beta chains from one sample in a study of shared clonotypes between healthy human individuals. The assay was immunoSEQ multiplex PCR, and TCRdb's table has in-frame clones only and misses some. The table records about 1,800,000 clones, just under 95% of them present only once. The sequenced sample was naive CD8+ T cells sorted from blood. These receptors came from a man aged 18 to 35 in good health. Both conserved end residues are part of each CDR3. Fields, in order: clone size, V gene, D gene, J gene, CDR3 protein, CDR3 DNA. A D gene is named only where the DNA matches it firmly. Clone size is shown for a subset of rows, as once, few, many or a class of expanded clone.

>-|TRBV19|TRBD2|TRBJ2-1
CASSIDREGLNEQFF
TGTGCCAGTAGTATTGACCGGGAGGGCCTGAATGAGCAGTTCTTC
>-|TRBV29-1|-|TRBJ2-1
CSVLRTVLYNEQFF
TGCAGCGTACTTAGGACAGTCCTCTACAATGAGCAGTTCTTC
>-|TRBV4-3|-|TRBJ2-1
CASSQEGGGSSSYNEQFF
TGCGCCAGCAGCCAAGAGGGGGGCGGGAGTAGCTCCTACAATGAGCAGTTCTTC
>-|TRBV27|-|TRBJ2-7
CASSVGPSYEQYF
TGTGCCAGCAGTGTGGGGCCCTCCTACGAGCAGTACTTC
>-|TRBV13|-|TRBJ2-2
CASLTGTNTGELFF
TGTGCCAGCCTTACAGGGACGAACACCGGGGAGCTGTTTTTT
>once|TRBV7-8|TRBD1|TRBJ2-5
CASSWVMVGQGILNPQETQYF
TGTGCCAGCAGCTGGGTCATGGTGGGACAGGGGATCCTTAACCCGCAAGAGACCCAGTACTTC
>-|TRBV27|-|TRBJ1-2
CASRHGTGYGYTF
TGTGCCAGCAGGCACGGAACAGGGTACGGCTACACCTTC
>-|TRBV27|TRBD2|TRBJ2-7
CVTGGAYEQYF
TGTGTCACGGGGGGGGCCTACGAGCAGTACTTC
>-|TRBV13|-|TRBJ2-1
CASSLRGPVNEQFF
TGTGCCAGCAGCTTACGGGGGCCGGTCAATGAGCAGTTCTTC
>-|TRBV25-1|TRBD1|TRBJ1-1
CASSYTGTEMNTEAFF
TGTGCCAGCAGCTACACCGGGACAGAGATGAACACTGAAGCTTTCTTT
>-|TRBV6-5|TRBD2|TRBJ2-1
CASSYSSSGGGNEQFF
TGTGCCAGCAGTTACTCGAGTAGCGGGGGGGGCAATGAGCAGTTCTTC
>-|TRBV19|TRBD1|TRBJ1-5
CASSPEGAGNQPQHF
TGTGCCAGTAGTCCCGAGGGGGCTGGCAATCAGCCCCAGCATTTT
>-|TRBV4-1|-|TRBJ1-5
CASSQEDSMSQPQHF
TGCGCCAGCAGCCAAGAGGACAGCATGAGTCAGCCCCAGCATTTT
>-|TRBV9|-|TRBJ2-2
CASSVDGLASSGELFF
TGTGCCAGCAGCGTAGACGGGCTAGCTAGCTCTGGGGAGCTGTTTTTT
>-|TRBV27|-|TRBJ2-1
CASSLLPSGYNEQFF
TGTGCCAGCAGTTTACTTCCCAGCGGTTACAATGAGCAGTTCTTC
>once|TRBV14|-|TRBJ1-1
CASSPGVTEAFF
TGTGCCAGCAGCCCTGGGGTAACTGAAGCTTTCTTT
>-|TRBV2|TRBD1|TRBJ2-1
CASSAYRGQVDEQFF
TGTGCCAGCAGTGCCTACAGGGGGCAGGTAGATGAGCAGTTCTTC
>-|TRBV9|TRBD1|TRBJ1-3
CASSVADRGPGNTIYF
TGTGCCAGCAGCGTGGCCGACAGGGGGCCTGGAAACACCATATATTTT
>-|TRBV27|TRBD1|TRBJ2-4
CASTPDRDMAKNIQYF
TGTGCCAGCACACCGGACAGGGATATGGCCAAAAACATTCAGTACTTC
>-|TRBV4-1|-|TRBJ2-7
CASSQGAGPYEQYF
TGCGCCAGCAGCCAAGGTGCGGGACCCTACGAGCAGTACTTC
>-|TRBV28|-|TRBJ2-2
CASSAPGLLNGGELFF
TGTGCCAGCAGTGCCCCGGGCCTGCTTAATGGCGGGGAGCTGTTTTTT
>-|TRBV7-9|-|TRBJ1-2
CASSREFIVADYGYTF
TGTGCCAGCAGCCGGGAGTTCATTGTAGCAGACTATGGCTACACCTTC
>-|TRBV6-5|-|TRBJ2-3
CASSYSGWYTDTQYF
TGTGCCAGCAGTTACTCCGGGTGGTATACAGATACGCAGTATTTT
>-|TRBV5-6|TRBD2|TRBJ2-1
CASSLGTSGQFF
TGTGCCAGCAGCCTCGGGACTAGCGGGCAGTTCTTC
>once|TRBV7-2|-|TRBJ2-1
CASSVSSLGSYNEQFF
TGTGCCAGCAGCGTCTCTAGCTTGGGCTCCTACAATGAGCAGTTCTTC
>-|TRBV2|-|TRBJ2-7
CASSVPEGYSYEQYF
TGTGCCAGCAGTGTCCCCGAAGGATACTCCTACGAGCAGTACTTC
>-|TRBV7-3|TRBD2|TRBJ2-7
CASSLAGGAYEQYF
TGTGCCAGCAGCCTAGCGGGGGGTGCCTACGAGCAGTACTTC
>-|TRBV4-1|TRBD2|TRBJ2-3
CASSPKMGGGLDTQYF
TGCGCCAGCAGCCCGAAGATGGGGGGGGGATTAGATACGCAGTATTTT
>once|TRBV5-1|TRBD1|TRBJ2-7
CASSFGQAFEQYF
TGCGCCAGCAGCTTCGGACAGGCCTTCGAGCAGTACTTC
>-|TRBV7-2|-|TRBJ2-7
CASSLGGGYEQYF
TGTGCCAGCAGCTTAGGAGGAGGGTACGAGCAGTACTTC
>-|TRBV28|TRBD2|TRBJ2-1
CASSFLTGGNEQFF
TGTGCCAGCAGTTTCCTGACGGGGGGCAATGAGCAGTTCTTC
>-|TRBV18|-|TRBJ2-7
CASSPSGHPQYEQYF
TGTGCCAGCTCACCTTCGGGACATCCCCAATACGAGCAGTACTTC
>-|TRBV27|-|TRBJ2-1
CASSLSGGHEQFF
TGTGCCAGCAGTTTATCTGGAGGGCATGAGCAGTTCTTC
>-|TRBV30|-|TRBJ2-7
CAWSWDTSYEQYF
TGTGCCTGGAGTTGGGACACATCTTACGAGCAGTACTTC
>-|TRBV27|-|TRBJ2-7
CASSPFGNEQYF
TGTGCCAGCAGTCCTTTCGGGAACGAGCAGTACTTC
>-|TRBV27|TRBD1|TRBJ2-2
CASSPSTGEVTGELFF
TGTGCCAGCAGTCCTTCGACAGGGGAGGTGACCGGGGAGCTGTTTTTT
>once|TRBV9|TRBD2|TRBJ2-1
CASSDSGRFDEQFF
TGTGCCAGCAGCGATAGCGGGAGATTCGATGAGCAGTTCTTC
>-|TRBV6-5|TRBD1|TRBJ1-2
CASSFTGGHGYTF
TGTGCCAGCAGTTTTACAGGGGGCCATGGCTACACCTTC
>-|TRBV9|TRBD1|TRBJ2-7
CASSKIRPDRAYEQYF
TGTGCCAGCAGCAAGATTCGGCCCGACAGGGCCTACGAGCAGTACTTC
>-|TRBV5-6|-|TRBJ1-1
CASSSLMNTEAFF
TGTGCCAGCAGCTCTCTAATGAACACTGAAGCTTTCTTT
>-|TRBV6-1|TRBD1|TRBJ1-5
CASSPDRTSNQPQHF
TGTGCCAGCAGCCCGGACAGGACAAGCAATCAGCCCCAGCATTTT
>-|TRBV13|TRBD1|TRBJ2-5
CASSPGTEYQETQYF
TGTGCCAGCAGCCCAGGGACAGAGTATCAAGAGACCCAGTACTTC
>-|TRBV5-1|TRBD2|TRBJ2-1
CASSTLAGTYNEQFF
TGCGCCAGCAGCACCCTAGCGGGGACCTACAATGAGCAGTTCTTC
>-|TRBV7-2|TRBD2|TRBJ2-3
CASSHIVGEGGDTQYF
TGTGCCAGCAGCCACATTGTCGGGGAGGGAGGAGATACGCAGTATTTT
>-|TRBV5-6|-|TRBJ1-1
CASSPGTVNTEAFF
TGTGCCAGCAGCCCCGGGACGGTGAACACTGAAGCTTTCTTT
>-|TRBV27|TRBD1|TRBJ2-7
CASSLSWQGASYEQYF
TGTGCCAGCAGTTTATCATGGCAGGGGGCATCCTACGAGCAGTACTTC
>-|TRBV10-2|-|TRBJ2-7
CASTRWEGSYEQYF
TGCGCCAGCACGAGGTGGGAAGGGTCCTACGAGCAGTACTTC
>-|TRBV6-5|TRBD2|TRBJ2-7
CASSYEGTSGSEEQYF
TGTGCCAGCAGTTACGAGGGGACTAGCGGGAGTGAAGAGCAGTACTTC
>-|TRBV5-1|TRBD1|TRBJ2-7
CASRDRGQSYEQYF
TGCGCCAGCAGAGACAGGGGCCAATCCTACGAGCAGTACTTC
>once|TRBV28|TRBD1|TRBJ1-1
CASSFYRGNTEAFF
TGTGCCAGCAGTTTTTACAGGGGAAACACTGAAGCTTTCTTT
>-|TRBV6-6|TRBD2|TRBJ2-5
CASSTGLAQGQETQYF
TGTGCCAGCAGTACCGGACTAGCGCAAGGCCAAGAGACCCAGTACTTC
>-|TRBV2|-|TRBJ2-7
CASSERGGTGRTYEQYF
TGTGCCAGCAGTGAGAGGGGGGGGACAGGCCGGACCTACGAGCAGTACTTC
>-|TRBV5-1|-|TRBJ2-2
CASSLVVDYLNTGELFF
TGCGCCAGCAGCTTGGTTGTTGACTACTTAAACACCGGGGAGCTGTTTTTT
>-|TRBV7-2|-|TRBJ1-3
CASSPNRGTGNTIYF
TGTGCCAGCAGCCCCAACCGGGGGACTGGAAACACCATATATTTT
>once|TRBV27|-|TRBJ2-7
CASSPPGTSYEQYF
TGTGCCAGCAGTCCTCCTGGGACCTCCTACGAGCAGTACTTC